Described below is a single TCR beta chain sequence and its context. This sample is part of a study of blood T cell repertoires in COVID-19. The protocol was immunoSEQ multiplex PCR, while the TCRdb copy is restricted to in-frame clones and leaves out a portion. The sample holds about 150,000 clones, about 80% seen once. V was shortened by 10 bases and J by 0 bases, with 13 bases between the two germline ends. This CDR3 has 14 amino acids. From germline, CDR1 is ENHRY and CDR2 SYGVKD. The sequenced sample consisted of peripheral blood. This receptor was identified in a man in his 60s with acute or convalescent COVID-19. This chain links TRBV10-3 with TRBJ1-3, with a tentative D call TRBD1 (6 bases). The chain's CDR3 is CATTGTSSGNTIYF. Here the CDR3 DNA reads TGTGCCACCACCGGGACAAGCTCTGGAAACACCATATATTTT.